This T cell receptor beta chain was found in a study of response to subunit inactivated influenza vaccine. Study outcomes and limitations: The study's authors posited that every seasonal influenza vaccination enlists few new T cells.

The CDR3 has 14 amino acids. The junction had 5 bases not matched to a gene; V was cut back by 5 bases and J by 5 bases. From the RT-PCR reads, TCRdb called clonotypes with MiXCR, one entry per CDR3 protein. The sample shows around 710,000 distinct CDR3 sequences, 11% to 15% of them seen only once. This clonotype has only a few counts. Its antigen is currently unknown. The chain carries TRBV12-3 or TRBV12-4 and TRBJ1-1; 10 bases line up with TRBD1. The specimen comprised PBMCs from blood, sampled approximately 15 days before vaccination. The origin of this receptor is a man in his fifties or sixties who received an inactivated influenza vaccine. The CDR3 DNA follows: TGTGCCAGCAGTCGGGACAGGGGAGATACTGAAGCTTTCTTT. Translated, it gives CASSRDRGDTEAFF.